These 11 T cell receptor beta chains share one sample of origin, sequenced in a study of blood T cell repertoires in COVID-19. Sequenced by immunoSEQ multiplex PCR; TCRdb stores in-frame clones only, minus some. The data contain 150,000 to 200,000 clones, 70% to 90% of them singletons. Sequencing input: peripheral blood. These receptors came from a man between 65 and 85 years old with active or convalescent COVID-19.

The chain is built from TRBV11-2 and TRBJ2-7; 8 bases align to TRBD1. Trimming removed 5 bases from V and 2 bases from J; junction bases left unmatched: 5. Germline V CDR1 and CDR2: SGHAT, FQNNGV. The CDR3 totals 14 residues. The CDR3 coding sequence is TGTGCCAGCAGCGCCGGACAGGGCGCCTACGAGCAGTACTTC. Residues: CASSAGQGAYEQYF.

This sequence joins TRBV20-1 and TRBJ2-7; 7 bases align to TRBD1. The V gene's germline CDR1 is DFQATT and CDR2 SNEGSKA (reference sequence). The CDR3 covers 11 residues. The CDR3 nucleotides are TGCAGGGTAAAGACAGGGAGTGAGCAGTACTTC. Amino acid sequence: CRVKTGSEQYF.

The chain recombines TRBV18 with TRBJ1-6; 9 bases line up with TRBD1. The germline V gene has CDR1 KGHSH and CDR2 LQKENI. With V trimmed by 5 bases and J by 6 bases, 11 bases remained unmatched. The CDR3 length is 17 residues. For the CDR3, the DNA is TGTGCCAGCTCAACAATGGGGGACAGGGTGGCTAATTCACCCCTCCACTTT. Encoded protein: CASSTMGDRVANSPLHF.

The rearrangement joins TRBV2 to TRBJ1-2; TRBD1 matches 7 bases. V was pared by 3 bases and J by 4 bases, with 2 bases of the junction left unmatched. The CDR3 is made up of 13 amino acids. The germline V gene has CDR1 SNHLY and CDR2 FYNNEI. CDR3 region: CASSDDRVYGYTF. CDR3 nucleotides: TGTGCCAGCAGTGATGACAGGGTCTATGGCTACACCTTC. Filled out from reference TRBV2 and TRBJ1-2, the complete variable domain reads EPEVTQTPSHQVTQMGQEVILRCVPISNHLYFYWYRQILGQKVEFLVSFYNNEISEKSEIFDDQFSVERPDGSNFTLKIRSTKLEDSAMYFCASSDDRVYGYTFGSGTRLTVV.

This sequence joins TRBV19 and TRBJ2-4; possibly TRBD2 for D (6 bases). Germline V CDR1 and CDR2: LNHDA, SQIVND (reference sequence). The ends were cut back, 6 bases at V and 8 bases at J, with 8 bases in the middle. This CDR3 spans 11 amino acids. CDR3 region: CASRGGDIQYF. The CDR3, as DNA: TGTGCCAGTAGGGGGGGTGACATTCAGTACTTC.

The CDR3 loop reads CASSSTNRVQGYTF. In DNA form, the CDR3 reads TGTGCCAGCAGTTCGACAAACAGGGTCCAGGGGTACACCTTC. The V gene is TRBV6-2 or TRBV6-3, the J gene TRBJ1-2; the D gene is possibly TRBD1 (6 bases). V lost 4 bases and J 11 bases, leaving 20 bases between the germline ends. Per the germline V gene, CDR1 is MNHEY and CDR2 is SVGEGT. The CDR3 totals 14 residues.

The rearrangement joins TRBV3-1 (or the pseudogene TRBV3-2) to TRBJ1-5, with a possible D match to TRBD1 (6 bases). CDR3 length: 19 residues. V was cut by 0 bases and J by 6 bases, with 24 bases left in between. The germline CDR1 and CDR2 sequences are LGHDT and YNNKEL (reference sequence). The CDR3 loop is CASSQDYRRRQGLSQPQHF. CDR3 nucleotide sequence: TGTGCCAGCAGCCAAGATTACCGTCGTCGGCAGGGGTTGAGTCAGCCCCAGCATTTT.

This clone was picked up a small number of times. The CDR3 here is CASSATGSGTGELFF. The CDR3 DNA follows: TGTGCCAGCAGCGCCACAGGGTCGGGCACCGGGGAGCTGTTTTTT. This chain links TRBV7-3 with TRBJ2-2, with a possible D match to TRBD1 (6 bases). This CDR3 comprises 15 residues. V was trimmed by 5 bases and J by 4 bases, leaving 14 bases between them. Germline assignment: CDR1 SGHTA and CDR2 FQGTGA.

The CDR3 DNA reads TGTGCCAGCAGACCACTTAACAGGCGACTCACTGAAGCTTTCTTT. Its protein is CASRPLNRRLTEAFF. The chain has TRBV27 and TRBJ1-1; possibly TRBD1 for D (5 bases). Germline values: CDR1 MNHEY, CDR2 SMNVEV (reference sequence). The CDR3 has 15 amino acids. V was cut by 6 bases and J by 4 bases, with 18 bases left in between.

V and J are TRBV2 and TRBJ1-6, with D tentatively TRBD1 (5 bases). Germline V gene data show CDR1 as SNHLY and CDR2 as FYNNEI. The V end was cut by 6 bases, the J end by 6 bases, with 18 bases between. The CDR3 is 16 residues long. CDR3 amino acids: CASRTDMGGTNSPLHF. CDR3 sequence (DNA): TGTGCCAGCAGAACGGACATGGGGGGGACTAATTCACCCCTCCACTTT.

The chain is built from TRBV7-9 and TRBJ2-3; D uncertain. Trimming stripped 5 bases from V and 5 bases from J, with 8 bases between. The CDR3 spans 12 residues. Germline-derived CDR1 and CDR2 are SEHNR and FQNEAQ (reference sequence). The CDR3 reads CASSAIIDTQYF. CDR3 coding DNA: TGTGCCAGCAGCGCTATTATAGATACGCAGTATTTT.